Listed below are T cell receptor beta chains from one sample, sequenced in a study of blood T cell repertoires in COVID-19. The data were produced by immunoSEQ multiplex PCR, yet TCRdb's version contains in-frame clones alone and is incomplete. This table holds under 75,000 clones, approximately 79% found once. Sequenced: peripheral blood. These receptors were taken from a woman between 65 and 79 years old with acute or convalescent COVID-19. Each CDR3 is given with its conserved first and last residue. The order of the fields is clone size, J gene, V gene, D gene, CDR3 protein, CDR3 DNA. A D gene is named only where the DNA matches it firmly. Some rows have no size entry. The others give once, few or many, or a class for an expanded clone.

clone size: -; J gene: TRBJ2-7; V gene: TRBV7-2; D gene: -; CDR3 protein: CASSLAASYEQYF; CDR3 DNA: TGTGCCAGCAGCTTAGCGGCCAGCTACGAGCAGTACTTC
clone size: -; J gene: TRBJ1-1; V gene: TRBV30; D gene: -; CDR3 protein: CAWSTGTEAFF; CDR3 DNA: TGTGCCTGGAGTACAGGGACAGAAGCTTTCTTT
clone size: -; J gene: TRBJ1-4; V gene: TRBV28; D gene: TRBD1; CDR3 protein: CASSPPGQGNEKLFF; CDR3 DNA: TGTGCCAGCAGTCCTCCGGGACAGGGGAATGAAAAACTGTTTTTT
clone size: few; J gene: TRBJ2-5; V gene: TRBV7-8; D gene: TRBD1; CDR3 protein: CASSPSNRGRETQYF; CDR3 DNA: TGTGCCAGCAGCCCCAGCAACAGGGGGCGGGAGACCCAGTACTTC
clone size: -; J gene: TRBJ2-5; V gene: TRBV10-3; D gene: -; CDR3 protein: CATYSKETQYF; CDR3 DNA: TGTGCCACCTACTCAAAAGAGACCCAGTACTTC
clone size: -; J gene: TRBJ2-2; V gene: TRBV11-3; D gene: -; CDR3 protein: CASSSTRGPGELFF; CDR3 DNA: TGTGCCAGCAGCTCCACCAGGGGTCCCGGGGAGCTGTTTTTT
clone size: -; J gene: TRBJ2-3; V gene: TRBV2; D gene: TRBD2; CDR3 protein: CASSLAGGSTDTQYF; CDR3 DNA: TGTGCCAGCAGCCTAGCGGGGGGAAGCACAGATACGCAGTATTTT
clone size: once; J gene: TRBJ1-2; V gene: TRBV6-2/TRBV6-3; D gene: -; CDR3 protein: CASSYREVYGYTF; CDR3 DNA: TGTGCCAGCAGTTACCGAGAGGTCTATGGCTACACCTTC
clone size: -; J gene: TRBJ2-1; V gene: TRBV2; D gene: TRBD2; CDR3 protein: CASSELAGYNEQFF; CDR3 DNA: TGTGCCAGCAGTGAACTAGCGGGTTACAATGAGCAGTTCTTC
clone size: few; J gene: TRBJ2-7; V gene: TRBV5-1; D gene: -; CDR3 protein: CASSLDGGETYEQYF; CDR3 DNA: TGCGCCAGCAGCTTAGACGGGGGTGAGACCTACGAGCAGTACTTC
clone size: -; J gene: TRBJ2-1; V gene: TRBV7-9; D gene: TRBD1; CDR3 protein: CASNTPGDRVTYNEQFF; CDR3 DNA: TGTGCCAGCAACACACCGGGGGACAGGGTAACCTACAATGAGCAGTTCTTC
clone size: -; J gene: TRBJ2-5; V gene: TRBV5-4; D gene: TRBD1; CDR3 protein: CASSKEGQSQETQYF; CDR3 DNA: TGTGCCAGCAGCAAAGAGGGACAGTCCCAAGAGACCCAGTACTTC
clone size: -; J gene: TRBJ2-1; V gene: TRBV25-1; D gene: -; CDR3 protein: CASSGAGSENEQFF; CDR3 DNA: TGTGCCAGCAGTGGGGCAGGGTCTGAGAATGAGCAGTTCTTC
clone size: once; J gene: TRBJ1-2; V gene: TRBV4-1; D gene: -; CDR3 protein: CASSQVVRNRRVANYGYTF; CDR3 DNA: TGCGCCAGCAGCCAAGTAGTTAGAAACAGACGCGTTGCTAACTATGGCTACACCTTC
clone size: -; J gene: TRBJ2-1; V gene: TRBV13; D gene: TRBD1; CDR3 protein: CASSSRVLDRVNNEQFF; CDR3 DNA: TGTGCCAGCAGCTCGAGGGTGCTGGACAGGGTAAACAATGAGCAGTTCTTC
clone size: -; J gene: TRBJ1-6; V gene: TRBV5-1; D gene: TRBD1; CDR3 protein: CASSRDRDVSPLHF; CDR3 DNA: TGCGCCAGCAGCAGGGACAGGGATGTTTCACCCCTCCACTTT
clone size: -; J gene: TRBJ1-2; V gene: TRBV18; D gene: -; CDR3 protein: CASSPGSPYGYTF; CDR3 DNA: TGTGCCAGCTCACCCGGGTCTCCCTATGGCTACACCTTC
clone size: -; J gene: TRBJ1-1; V gene: TRBV6-4; D gene: -; CDR3 protein: CASSDTNTEAFF; CDR3 DNA: TGTGCCAGCAGTGACACAAACACTGAAGCTTTCTTT
clone size: -; J gene: TRBJ2-1; V gene: TRBV28; D gene: TRBD2; CDR3 protein: CASSASGVYNEQFF; CDR3 DNA: TGTGCCAGCAGCGCTAGCGGGGTATACAATGAGCAGTTCTTC
clone size: -; J gene: TRBJ2-3; V gene: TRBV6-4; D gene: TRBD2; CDR3 protein: CAGKEGLASTDTQYF; CDR3 DNA: TGTGCCGGAAAGGAGGGACTAGCGAGCACAGATACGCAGTATTTT
clone size: -; J gene: TRBJ1-6; V gene: TRBV7-2; D gene: TRBD1; CDR3 protein: CASSLRTGNSPLHF; CDR3 DNA: TGTGCCAGCAGCCTCAGGACAGGAAATTCACCCCTCCACTTT
clone size: -; J gene: TRBJ2-1; V gene: TRBV4-1; D gene: -; CDR3 protein: CASSQGRTEQFF; CDR3 DNA: TGCGCCAGCAGCCAAGGACGGACAGAGCAGTTCTTC
clone size: few; J gene: TRBJ2-7; V gene: TRBV19; D gene: -; CDR3 protein: CASSPAGRNYEQYF; CDR3 DNA: TGTGCCAGTAGTCCGGCCGGGAGAAATTACGAGCAGTACTTC
clone size: -; J gene: TRBJ2-3; V gene: TRBV19; D gene: TRBD1; CDR3 protein: CASSTPPDRAIGDTQYF; CDR3 DNA: TGTGCCAGTAGTACACCCCCGGACAGGGCAATTGGTGATACGCAGTATTTT
clone size: -; J gene: TRBJ1-5; V gene: TRBV2; D gene: -; CDR3 protein: CASKQVMDYNQPQHF; CDR3 DNA: TGTGCCAGCAAACAGGTCATGGACTACAATCAGCCCCAGCATTTT